The rows below give T cell receptor beta chains drawn from one sample of a study of shared clonotypes between healthy human individuals. The table came from immunoSEQ multiplex PCR; TCRdb's copy has only in-frame clones and leaves some out. The sample lists 1.5 million to 2.5 million clones; about 95% were seen once. The material sequenced was naive CD8+ T cells sorted from blood. Receptors originate from a man between 18 and 29 years old in good health. Both conserved end residues are part of each CDR3. Each record gives: J gene, D gene, clone size, V gene, CDR3 protein, CDR3 DNA. The D gene is left open where the match is weak. Size is omitted from some rows. Given values are once, few, many or a class for expanded clones.

j_gene: TRBJ2-5
d_gene: -
abundance: once
v_gene: TRBV30
CDR3aa: CAWSVPYQETQYF
CDR3nt: TGTGCCTGGAGTGTCCCGTACCAAGAGACCCAGTACTTC

j_gene: TRBJ1-5
d_gene: -
abundance: -
v_gene: TRBV27
CDR3aa: CASSSQGSNQPQHF
CDR3nt: TGTGCCAGCAGTTCTCAGGGAAGCAATCAGCCCCAGCATTTT

j_gene: TRBJ2-5
d_gene: -
abundance: -
v_gene: TRBV6-5
CDR3aa: CASRPAGALGETQYF
CDR3nt: TGTGCCAGCAGACCCGCCGGGGCACTTGGAGAGACCCAGTACTTC

j_gene: TRBJ2-1
d_gene: TRBD1
abundance: -
v_gene: TRBV6-6
CDR3aa: CASSPEDRGITNEQFF
CDR3nt: TGTGCCAGCAGCCCCGAGGACAGGGGTATTACGAATGAGCAGTTCTTC

j_gene: TRBJ2-7
d_gene: TRBD1
abundance: once
v_gene: TRBV28
CDR3aa: CASSFSWGQPYEQYF
CDR3nt: TGTGCCAGCAGTTTTTCGTGGGGACAGCCATACGAGCAGTACTTC

j_gene: TRBJ2-7
d_gene: TRBD1
abundance: -
v_gene: TRBV23-1
CDR3aa: CASRTGGHEQYF
CDR3nt: TGCGCCAGCAGGACAGGGGGCCACGAGCAGTACTTC

j_gene: TRBJ2-3
d_gene: TRBD2
abundance: -
v_gene: TRBV27
CDR3aa: CASSPSSGGAGDTQYF
CDR3nt: TGTGCCAGCAGCCCTAGTAGCGGGGGGGCTGGAGATACGCAGTATTTT

j_gene: TRBJ1-1
d_gene: TRBD1
abundance: -
v_gene: TRBV6-5
CDR3aa: CASSYLNTGVDTEAFF
CDR3nt: TGTGCCAGCAGTTACTTAAATACAGGGGTGGACACTGAAGCTTTCTTT

j_gene: TRBJ1-1
d_gene: -
abundance: -
v_gene: TRBV27
CDR3aa: CASSITRANTEAFF
CDR3nt: TGTGCCAGCAGTATAACAAGGGCGAACACTGAAGCTTTCTTT

j_gene: TRBJ1-6
d_gene: TRBD1
abundance: -
v_gene: TRBV5-5
CDR3aa: CASSFPPAGTGDSPLHF
CDR3nt: TGTGCCAGCAGCTTCCCACCCGCCGGGACAGGGGATTCACCCCTCCACTTT

j_gene: TRBJ1-4
d_gene: -
abundance: -
v_gene: TRBV7-9
CDR3aa: CASTPPLAAGGNEKLFF
CDR3nt: TGTGCCAGCACCCCTCCCCTCGCAGCGGGGGGAAATGAAAAACTGTTTTTT

j_gene: TRBJ1-6
d_gene: -
abundance: -
v_gene: TRBV30
CDR3aa: CAWSVGDLIHF
CDR3nt: TGTGCCTGGAGTGTCGGGGACCTCATTCACTTT

j_gene: TRBJ2-2
d_gene: -
abundance: -
v_gene: TRBV10-3
CDR3aa: CAISDEGPGELFF
CDR3nt: TGTGCCATCAGTGATGAAGGACCCGGGGAGCTGTTTTTT

j_gene: TRBJ1-5
d_gene: -
abundance: -
v_gene: TRBV7-9
CDR3aa: CASGTPNQPQHF
CDR3nt: TGTGCCAGCGGGACGCCGAATCAGCCCCAGCATTTT

j_gene: TRBJ2-3
d_gene: TRBD2
abundance: -
v_gene: TRBV5-4
CDR3aa: CASSFTGVTSGRDTQYF
CDR3nt: TGTGCCAGCAGCTTCACTGGGGTAACTAGCGGGAGAGATACGCAGTATTTT

j_gene: TRBJ2-3
d_gene: -
abundance: -
v_gene: TRBV12-5
CDR3aa: CASGLVPSARDTQYF
CDR3nt: TGTGCTAGTGGTTTGGTACCCAGCGCCCGAGATACGCAGTATTTT

j_gene: TRBJ2-3
d_gene: TRBD2
abundance: -
v_gene: TRBV19
CDR3aa: CASSTVSGGIRDTQYF
CDR3nt: TGTGCCAGTAGTACCGTGAGCGGGGGGATTCGGGATACGCAGTATTTT

j_gene: TRBJ2-1
d_gene: -
abundance: -
v_gene: TRBV11-2
CDR3aa: CASSLAVWSYNEQFF
CDR3nt: TGTGCCAGCAGCTTAGCGGTTTGGTCCTACAATGAGCAGTTCTTC

j_gene: TRBJ2-3
d_gene: TRBD2
abundance: -
v_gene: TRBV29-1
CDR3aa: CSADSGTGTDTQYF
CDR3nt: TGCAGCGCCGACAGCGGGACCGGCACAGATACGCAGTATTTT

j_gene: TRBJ2-7
d_gene: -
abundance: -
v_gene: TRBV19
CDR3aa: CASSPGETYEQYF
CDR3nt: TGTGCCAGTAGTCCCGGGGAGACCTACGAGCAGTACTTC

j_gene: TRBJ1-4
d_gene: TRBD1
abundance: -
v_gene: TRBV4-3
CDR3aa: CASSQDPGTGREKLFF
CDR3nt: TGCGCCAGCAGCCAAGATCCGGGGACAGGGCGCGAAAAACTGTTTTTT

j_gene: TRBJ2-7
d_gene: -
abundance: -
v_gene: TRBV20-1
CDR3aa: CSAREDYEQYF
CDR3nt: TGCAGTGCTAGAGAGGATTACGAGCAGTACTTC

j_gene: TRBJ1-5
d_gene: TRBD1
abundance: few
v_gene: TRBV11-2
CDR3aa: CASSSGTGVNQPQHF
CDR3nt: TGTGCCAGCAGCTCCGGGACAGGCGTCAATCAGCCCCAGCATTTT

j_gene: TRBJ2-1
d_gene: -
abundance: -
v_gene: TRBV6-6
CDR3aa: CASSYSLGMNEQFF
CDR3nt: TGTGCCAGCAGTTACTCGTTAGGAATGAATGAGCAGTTCTTC

j_gene: TRBJ2-7
d_gene: TRBD1
abundance: once
v_gene: TRBV27
CDR3aa: CASSLGGPGEQYF
CDR3nt: TGTGCCAGCAGCTTAGGGGGCCCCGGCGAGCAGTACTTC

j_gene: TRBJ2-7
d_gene: -
abundance: few
v_gene: TRBV19
CDR3aa: CASSPGTEGYEQYF
CDR3nt: TGTGCCAGTAGTCCAGGGACGGAAGGCTACGAGCAGTACTTC

j_gene: TRBJ2-2
d_gene: -
abundance: -
v_gene: TRBV2
CDR3aa: CASSGGGLLGELFF
CDR3nt: TGTGCCAGCAGTGGAGGCGGCTTACTCGGGGAGCTGTTTTTT

j_gene: TRBJ1-5
d_gene: TRBD1
abundance: -
v_gene: TRBV27
CDR3aa: CASSTGGEGEPQHF
CDR3nt: TGTGCCAGCAGCACAGGGGGCGAGGGCGAGCCCCAGCATTTT

j_gene: TRBJ2-5
d_gene: -
abundance: -
v_gene: TRBV10-2
CDR3aa: CASSDGSGTETQYF
CDR3nt: TGCGCCAGCAGTGACGGGAGCGGCACGGAGACCCAGTACTTC

j_gene: TRBJ1-4
d_gene: -
abundance: -
v_gene: TRBV19
CDR3aa: CASSIGPGGEKLFF
CDR3nt: TGTGCCAGTAGTATAGGGCCGGGCGGTGAAAAACTGTTTTTT

j_gene: TRBJ2-3
d_gene: -
abundance: -
v_gene: TRBV5-6
CDR3aa: CASSPPWAGSLSSTDTQYF
CDR3nt: TGTGCCAGCAGCCCGCCATGGGCAGGCAGTTTATCTAGCACAGATACGCAGTATTTT

j_gene: TRBJ1-2
d_gene: -
abundance: -
v_gene: TRBV28
CDR3aa: CASSLGKNYGYTF
CDR3nt: TGTGCCAGCAGCCTTGGGAAGAACTATGGCTACACCTTC

j_gene: TRBJ2-7
d_gene: -
abundance: -
v_gene: TRBV2
CDR3aa: CASSDEGGYEQYF
CDR3nt: TGTGCCAGCAGTGATGAGGGGGGCTACGAGCAGTACTTC